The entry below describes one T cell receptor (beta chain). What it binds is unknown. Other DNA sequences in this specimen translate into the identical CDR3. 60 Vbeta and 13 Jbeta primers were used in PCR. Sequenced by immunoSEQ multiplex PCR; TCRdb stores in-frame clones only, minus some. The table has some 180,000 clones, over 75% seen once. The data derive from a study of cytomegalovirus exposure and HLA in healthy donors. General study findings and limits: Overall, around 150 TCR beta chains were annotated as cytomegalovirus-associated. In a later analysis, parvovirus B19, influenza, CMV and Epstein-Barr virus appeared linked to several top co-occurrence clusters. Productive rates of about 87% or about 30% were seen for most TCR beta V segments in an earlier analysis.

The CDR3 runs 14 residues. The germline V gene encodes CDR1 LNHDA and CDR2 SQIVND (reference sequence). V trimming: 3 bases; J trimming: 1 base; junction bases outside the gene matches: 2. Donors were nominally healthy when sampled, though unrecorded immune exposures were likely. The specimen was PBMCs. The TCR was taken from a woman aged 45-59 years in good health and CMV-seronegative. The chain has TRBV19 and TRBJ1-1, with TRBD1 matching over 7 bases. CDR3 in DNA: TGTGCCAGTAGTATTCGGACAGGGAACACTGAAGCTTTCTTT. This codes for CASSIRTGNTEAFF. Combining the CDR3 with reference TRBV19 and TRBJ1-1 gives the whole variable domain DGGITQSPKYLFRKEGQNVTLSCEQNLNHDAMYWYRQDPGQGLRLIYYSQIVNDFQKGDIAEGYSVSREKKESFPLTVTSAQKNPTAFYLCASSIRTGNTEAFFGQGTRLTVV.